One and the same sample provided the 19 T cell receptor beta chains below, sequenced in a study of blood T cell repertoires in COVID-19. Repertoires were generated with immunoSEQ multiplex PCR, while TCRdb's copy carries only in-frame clones and drops some. The sample yields around 180,000 clones, roughly 79% seen once. The material sequenced was peripheral blood. The receptors shown here come from a woman of 80 years or more with COVID-19, enrolled during active disease.

The CDR3 region is CASSQGQVGEKLFF. CDR3 bases: TGTGCCAGCAGCCAAGGACAGGTTGGCGAAAAACTGTTTTTT. The V gene is TRBV28, the J gene TRBJ1-4, with 7 bases identical to TRBD1. Germline lookup yields CDR1 MDHEN and CDR2 SYDVKM. V dropped 6 bases and J dropped 8; count of bases not matched to a gene: 9. CDR3 size: 14 residues.

The chain links TRBV6-2 or TRBV6-3 to TRBJ1-5, with 9 bases matching TRBD1. Germline CDR1 is MNHEY and CDR2 is SVGEGT. V shed 3 bases and J 6 bases; nucleotides not matched to a gene: 6. This CDR3 region has 15 residues. CDR3 in amino acids: CASSYSGQGIQPQHF. CDR3 sequence (DNA): TGTGCCAGCAGTTATTCGGGACAGGGCATTCAGCCCCAGCATTTT.

V usage is TRBV6-2 or TRBV6-3 and J usage is TRBJ2-2; D remains unclear. CDR3 length: 13 amino acids. Between the trimmed V and J ends, which lost 2 bases and 4 bases, there was a span of 5 bases. Germline CDR1 MNHEY, CDR2 SVGEGT. CDR3 nucleotide sequence: TGTGCCAGCAGTTACCTGGCCACCGGGGAGCTGTTTTTT. This codes for CASSYLATGELFF.

This clone was seen a single time. The CDR3, as DNA: TGTGCCAGCAGTACCCGGACTACCACAGATACGCAGTATTTT. This codes for CASSTRTTTDTQYF. This sequence joins TRBV6-5 and TRBJ2-3; the D gene is possibly TRBD2 (6 bases). V lost 5 bases, J lost 2 bases, and 11 bases lay in between. CDR3 length: 14 residues. CDR1 is MNHEY and CDR2 is SVGAGI in the germline V gene.

The chain couples TRBV6-6 to TRBJ2-1; the match to TRBD2 covers 7 bases. The V gene's germline CDR1 is MNHNY and CDR2 SVGAGI (reference sequence). This CDR3 is built from 14 residues. J was trimmed by 5 bases and V by 5 bases; bases with no gene match: 6. CDR3 DNA: TGTGCCAGCAGTCCGACTAGCAGCGACAATGAGCAGTTCTTC. It is translated as CASSPTSSDNEQFF.

The gene calls are TRBV14 and TRBJ2-7, with D possibly matching TRBD2 (5 bases). Trimming cost V 5 bases and J 2 bases, with 7 bases left between them. CDR3 size: 12 residues. Looked up from germline, CDR1 is SGHDN and CDR2 is FVKESK. The CDR3 protein is CASSTGTYEQYF. The CDR3 nucleotides are TGTGCCAGCAGCACGGGAACCTACGAGCAGTACTTC.

This rearrangement joins TRBV27 to TRBJ2-7, with 8 bases matching TRBD1. Trimming removed 5 bases from V and 5 bases from J; junction bases left unmatched: 8. In germline, CDR1 is MNHEY, CDR2 SMNVEV (reference sequence). The CDR3 loop spans 14 amino acids. CDR3 residues: CASSPYRGSDEQYF. The CDR3, as DNA: TGTGCCAGCAGTCCATACAGGGGGAGCGACGAGCAGTACTTC.

The chain combines TRBV28 with TRBJ2-1; maybe TRBD2 (5 bases). The germline V and J ends were trimmed by 5 bases and 6 bases, with 29 bases remaining between them. The germline gives CDR1 MDHEN, CDR2 SYDVKM. The CDR3 consists of 19 residues. CDR3: CASSHPGSVGIRKGNEQFF. Here the CDR3 DNA reads TGTGCCAGCAGTCACCCTGGTAGCGTGGGGATTAGAAAGGGCAATGAGCAGTTCTTC.

This clone was counted between two and nine times. The V gene is TRBV19, the J gene TRBJ1-6, with D possibly being TRBD1 (5 bases). This CDR3 is 14 amino acids long. The germline CDR1 and CDR2 sequences are LNHDA and SQIVND (reference sequence). V gave up 4 bases and J gave up 6 bases, with 10 bases separating them. In nucleotides, the CDR3 is TGTGCCAGTAGTAGGGGCGCTCCTAATTCACCCCTCCACTTT. It codes for CASSRGAPNSPLHF.

In this sample, this clone turned up a few times. This sequence joins TRBV7-8 and TRBJ2-7, with 8 bases aligning to TRBD2. The ends lost 2 bases at V and 4 bases at J; junction bases unmatched: 4. CDR1 and CDR2 (germline): SGHVS, FQNEAQ. The CDR3 totals 14 residues. Here the CDR3 DNA reads TGTGCCAGCAGCTTAATCGGGGGGGCATACGAGCAGTACTTC. The encoded protein is CASSLIGGAYEQYF.

This clone came up once. The chain joins TRBV5-1 to TRBJ2-3; 9 bases match TRBD1. V lost 6 bases and J lost 5; bases outside the gene matches: 10. The length of the CDR3 is 15 residues. The V gene's germline CDR1 is SGHRS and CDR2 YFSETQ. CDR3 amino acids: CASTSRDREQDTQYF. CDR3 DNA sequence: TGCGCCAGCACAAGCCGGGACAGGGAACAAGATACGCAGTATTTT.

The J gene is TRBJ1-1, the V gene TRBV19, with 10 bases identical to TRBD1. V was clipped by 3 bases and J by 0 bases; unmatched bases: 13. The V gene's germline CDR1 is LNHDA and CDR2 SQIVND (reference sequence). The CDR3 is 19 amino acids. The CDR3 region is CASSIIRTAGQGLNTEAFF. CDR3 DNA: TGTGCCAGTAGTATCATTCGGACTGCGGGACAGGGGTTGAACACTGAAGCTTTCTTT.

The chain recombines TRBV12-3 or TRBV12-4 with TRBJ2-7; D remains unclear. The CDR3 runs to 13 residues. The V end lost 8 bases, the J end lost 6 bases, and 17 bases lay between the germline ends. For the CDR3, the DNA is TGTGCCAGCGGGCGAGACCGAATTTTCGAGCAGTACTTC. It codes for CASGRDRIFEQYF.

The gene calls are TRBV6-2 or TRBV6-3 and TRBJ2-7; D possibly corresponds to TRBD1 (5 bases). This CDR3 region has 14 residues. Trimming removed 0 bases from V and 7 bases from J, with 13 bases in between. Germline CDR1 is MNHEY and CDR2 is SVGEGT. This CDR3 reads CASSYSRAPREQYF. As DNA, the CDR3 is TGTGCCAGCAGTTACTCCAGGGCCCCGAGGGAGCAGTACTTC.

This chain connects TRBV19 to TRBJ1-6; 8 positions agree with TRBD1. Germline assignment: CDR1 LNHDA and CDR2 SQIVND (reference sequence). This CDR3 is built from 14 residues. The V gene end was trimmed by 3 bases and the J gene end by 8 bases; junction bases not matched to a gene: 3. The CDR3 sequence: CASSIGQGYSPLHF. In DNA, the CDR3 is TGTGCCAGTAGTATTGGACAGGGCTATTCACCCCTCCACTTT.

This clone appeared a single time. This same CDR3 is encoded by further DNA sequences in the sample. V gene TRBV18 combines with J gene TRBJ2-1; D is uncertain. Germline lookup yields CDR1 KGHSH and CDR2 LQKENI. Deletions cut 6 bases from V and 0 bases from J, with 6 bases between. The CDR3 is 13 amino acids. CDR3 in amino acids: CASSSSSYNEQFF. The CDR3 DNA sequence: TGTGCCAGCTCCTCGAGCTCCTACAATGAGCAGTTCTTC.

The V and J genes are TRBV6-5 and TRBJ1-4; 8 nucleotides align to TRBD1. CDR1 is MNHEY, CDR2 SVGAGI, per germline. CDR3 length: 14 residues. With 4 bases clipped from V and 8 bases from J, the junction kept 6 bases outside the gene matches. CDR3 DNA sequence: TGTGCCAGCAGTTGGAACAACAGGGGGGAAAAACTGTTTTTT. It is translated as CASSWNNRGEKLFF.

The chain has TRBV9 and TRBJ2-1; unclear D gene. CDR1 is SGDLS, CDR2 YYNGEE, per germline. V was trimmed by 0 bases and J by 3 bases, leaving 10 bases between them. The CDR3 spans 15 residues. CDR3: CASSVEMGLYNEQFF. CDR3 DNA sequence: TGTGCCAGCAGCGTAGAGATGGGCCTCTACAATGAGCAGTTCTTC.

The chain links TRBV5-1 to TRBJ1-1; the match to TRBD1 covers 10 bases. The CDR3 loop spans 16 amino acids. Trimming took 4 bases from V and 0 from J; bases not matched to a gene: 6. The germline CDR1 and CDR2 sequences are SGHRS and YFSETQ. The CDR3 is CASSPGQGPMNTEAFF. The CDR3 coding sequence is TGCGCCAGCAGCCCGGGACAGGGGCCTATGAACACTGAAGCTTTCTTT.